This T cell receptor beta chain is drawn from a study of T-cell memory formation after mild COVID-19. TCRdb processed the 5' RACE reads anew with MiXCR; each CDR3 protein has one entry. There are about 420,000 distinct CDR3 sequences in the sample; more than 20% occur only once, and about an eighth lies in the top ten. The V end lost 2 bases, the J end lost 6 bases, and 11 bases lay between the germline ends. CDR1 and CDR2 (germline): SQVTM, ANQGSEA. The CDR3 has 12 residues. Sequencing input: PBMCs or a T cell subset sorted from them (not recorded which). The rearrangement links TRBV29-1 to TRBJ2-7; D might be TRBD2 (6 bases). The receptor comes from an adult woman who had mild COVID-19 (a few samples of this study predate the infection). Cell type and time point are not known. The CDR3 here is CSVERGTSEQYF. CDR3 bases: TGCAGCGTTGAACGCGGGACTTCCGAGCAGTACTTC.